The 16 T cell receptor beta chains given below trace back to one sample, sequenced in a study of cytomegalovirus exposure and HLA in healthy donors. Sequencing used immunoSEQ multiplex PCR; TCRdb keeps in-frame clones, though not all of them. This sample carries 250,000 to 350,000 clones, more than 80% of them seen once, and the ten largest clones take approximately 0.84%. The sequenced sample consisted of PBMCs. Receptors were obtained from a young woman in good health and CMV-seronegative.

The chain uses TRBV10-3 and TRBJ2-7, with TRBD2 matching 8 bases. This CDR3 is built from 14 residues. The germline CDR1 and CDR2 sequences are ENHRY and SYGVKD. V shed 3 bases and J 4 bases; nucleotides not matched to a gene: 5. CDR3 DNA: TGTGCCATCAGTGACTCAGCGGGAGAGTACGAGCAGTACTTC. Protein product: CAISDSAGEYEQYF.

This clone came up a few times. The rearrangement joins TRBV11-2 to TRBJ1-1, with unresolved D. CDR3 length: 13 amino acids. V lost 1 base and J lost 4, with 7 bases in between. Germline CDR1 is SGHAT and CDR2 is FQNNGV. CDR3 bases: TGTGCCAGCAGCTTAGTAGGAGGCACTGAAGCTTTCTTT. Translation gives CASSLVGGTEAFF. Full variable domain (remainder filled in from reference TRBV11-2 and TRBJ1-1): EAGVAQSPRYKIIEKRQSVAFWCNPISGHATLYWYQQILGQGPKLLIQFQNNGVVDDSQLPKDRFSAERLKGVDSTLKIQPAKLEDSAVYLCASSLVGGTEAFFGQGTRLTVV.

The chain recombines TRBV7-2 with TRBJ1-2, with 7 nucleotides matching TRBD1. CDR3 length: 18 amino acids. V was clipped by 3 bases and J by 7 bases; unmatched bases: 20. CDR1 and CDR2 (germline): SGHTA, FQGNSA. The CDR3 DNA reads as TGTGCCAGCAGCTTTACAGGGGTTCCACATCAGGAACGTCGTGGCTACACCTTC. This gives the protein CASSFTGVPHQERRGYTF. Variable domain in full (rest from reference TRBV7-2 and TRBJ1-2): GAGVSQSPSNKVTEKGKDVELRCDPISGHTALYWYRQSLGQGLEFLIYFQGNSAPDKSGLPSDRFSAERTGGSVSTLTIQRTQQEDSAVYLCASSFTGVPHQERRGYTFGSGTRLTVV.

This clone was counted at least ten times. The rearrangement uses TRBV5-4 and TRBJ1-1; D uncertain. Between the trimmed V and J ends, which lost 3 bases and 0 bases, there was a span of 6 bases. The CDR3 sequence is 13 residues long. Germline V lookup: CDR1 SGHNT, CDR2 YYREEE (reference sequence). CDR3 nucleotide sequence: TGTGCCAGCAGCTCCACAGTGAACACTGAAGCTTTCTTT. It specifies CASSSTVNTEAFF. The whole variable domain, filled in from reference TRBV5-4 and TRBJ1-1, reads ETGVTQSPTHLIKTRGQQVTLRCSSQSGHNTVSWYQQALGQGPQFIFQYYREEENGRGNFPPRFSGLQFPNYSSELNVNALELDDSALYLCASSSTVNTEAFFGQGTRLTVV.

This chain links TRBV7-6 with TRBJ2-7; weak D call: TRBD2 (6 bases). Trimming took off 2 bases at V and 7 bases at J, with 15 bases between the two ends. CDR1 and CDR2 (germline): SGHVS, FNYEAQ. This CDR3 has 14 amino acids. CDR3 amino acids: CASSLFSRGEEQYF. The CDR3 DNA is TGTGCCAGCAGCTTATTTTCCCGCGGGGAAGAGCAGTACTTC. The full variable domain, rest sourced from reference TRBV7-6 and TRBJ2-7, is GAGVSQSPRYKVTKRGQDVALRCDPISGHVSLYWYRQALGQGPEFLTYFNYEAQQDKSGLPNDRFSAERPEGSISTLTIQRTEQRDSAMYRCASSLFSRGEEQYFGPGTRLTVT.

The chain has TRBV7-6 and TRBJ2-7; 8 bases agree with TRBD2. CDR3 length: 13 amino acids. Germline CDR1 is SGHVS and CDR2 is FNYEAQ. With V trimmed by 5 bases and J by 2 bases, 2 bases remained unmatched. The CDR3 loop is CASSRGLAYEQYF. Written as DNA, the CDR3 is TGTGCCAGCAGCCGGGGACTAGCCTACGAGCAGTACTTC.

In this sample, this clone turned up once. The chain combines TRBV29-1 with TRBJ1-2; perhaps TRBD1 as D (6 bases). V lost 4 bases, J lost 3 bases, and 9 bases lay in between. Germline V CDR1 and CDR2: SQVTM, ANQGSEA. This CDR3 is 12 amino acids long. The DNA of the CDR3 is TGCAGCGTTGGGGGGCGAGACTATGGCTACACCTTC. This encodes CSVGGRDYGYTF.

This sequence joins TRBV5-6 and TRBJ2-7; no clear D. Trimming left V 2 bases short and J 7 bases short, with 16 bases between. This CDR3 is 14 amino acids long. CDR1 is SGHDT, CDR2 YYEEEE, per germline. The CDR3 coding sequence is TGTGCCAGCAGCTTTCCTGCTTCTCGAGCGGAGCAGTACTTC. Translating it yields CASSFPASRAEQYF.

The chain is built from TRBV9 and TRBJ2-1; D not certain. Germline assignment: CDR1 SGDLS and CDR2 YYNGEE. The CDR3 length is 15 residues. Trimming shortened V by 4 bases and J by 0 bases, and 11 bases separated the two germline ends. The CDR3 is CASSPRLISYNEQFF. As DNA, the CDR3 is TGTGCCAGCAGCCCTCGGTTAATCTCCTACAATGAGCAGTTCTTC.

The chain recombines TRBV7-3 with TRBJ2-3; TRBD2 matches 7 bases. With 1 base clipped from V and 2 bases from J, the junction kept 6 bases outside the gene matches. Germline V lookup: CDR1 SGHTA, CDR2 FQGTGA. CDR3 length: 16 amino acids. The CDR3, as DNA: TGTGCCAGCAGCTTAAACCCGGGAGGTAACACAGATACGCAGTATTTT. Residues: CASSLNPGGNTDTQYF. The full variable domain, completed using reference TRBV7-3 and TRBJ2-3, is GAGVSQTPSNKVTEKGKYVELRCDPISGHTALYWYRQSLGQGPEFLIYFQGTGAADDSGLPNDRFFAVRPEGSVSTLKIQRTERGDSAVYLCASSLNPGGNTDTQYFGPGTRLTVL.

The DNA of the CDR3 is TGTGCCAGCAGTACAGGAGGGACCTTCGAGCAGTACTTC. Amino acids: CASSTGGTFEQYF. The chain recombines TRBV28 with TRBJ2-7; perhaps TRBD2 as D (6 bases). CDR1 is MDHEN and CDR2 is SYDVKM in the germline V gene. CDR3 size: 13 residues. V lost 5 bases and J 6 bases, leaving 14 bases between the germline ends.

This chain joins TRBV6-4 and TRBJ1-3; 8 bases map to TRBD1. This CDR3 region has 17 residues. V trimming: 2 bases; J trimming: 2 bases; junction bases outside the gene matches: 8. Germline CDR1 MRHNA, CDR2 SNTAGT. DNA for the CDR3: TGTGCCAGCAGTGACCCAAGGACAGGGCTTCCTGGAAACACCATATATTTT. Its translation is CASSDPRTGLPGNTIYF.

This chain links TRBV7-6 with TRBJ2-3; 13 bases line up with TRBD2. This CDR3 has 18 residues. The ends lost 0 bases at V and 3 bases at J; junction bases unmatched: 6. Germline assignment: CDR1 SGHVS and CDR2 FNYEAQ. CDR3 amino acids: CASSLAELAGGTTDTQYF. The CDR3 bases are TGTGCCAGCAGCTTAGCGGAACTAGCGGGAGGGACGACAGATACGCAGTATTTT.

The chain uses TRBV2 and TRBJ2-1; D possibly corresponds to TRBD1 (6 bases). CDR3 length: 16 residues. V lost 5 bases and J lost 9, with 23 bases in between. Germline V gene lookup returns CDR1 SNHLY and CDR2 FYNNEI. CDR3 in amino acids: CASSRGNRNTKSEQFF. CDR3 bases: TGTGCCAGCAGTAGGGGGAACAGAAACACTAAGAGTGAGCAGTTCTTC.

The rearrangement joins TRBV15 to TRBJ2-7; 7 bases match TRBD1. Per germline, CDR1 LNHNV and CDR2 YYDKDF (reference sequence). CDR3 size: 14 residues. V lost 4 bases, J lost 2 bases, and 5 bases stayed unmatched. The CDR3 reads CATSTRTGAYEQYF. CDR3 bases: TGTGCCACCAGCACCAGGACAGGCGCCTACGAGCAGTACTTC.

This chain joins TRBV6-5 and TRBJ1-1; no firm D call. V lost 7 bases to trimming and J lost 1 base, with 4 bases between them. The CDR3 consists of 11 residues. The V gene's germline CDR1 is MNHEY and CDR2 SVGAGI. The CDR3 DNA sequence: TGTGCCAGCACTAAGAACACTGAAGCTTTCTTT. Amino acids: CASTKNTEAFF.